The next 9 T cell receptor beta chains were all read from a single sample in a study of shared clonotypes between healthy human individuals (TCRdb year 2020). Library prep was done by the immunoSEQ multiplex PCR assay. TCRdb obtained this table from immuneACCESS and retained in-frame rearrangements with V and J assigned. These tables miss some clones; where compared with another copy, unresolved V genes account for less than half of the shortfall, and the remainder is unexplained. In all, the sample holds 2 million to 2.5 million clones, and 90% to 95% of those were seen once. 0.13% of the sample comes from the top ten. The sequencing input was naive CD4+ T cells sorted from blood. Sample cell subset or site, as interpreted from the label and publication: CD45RA+ positively selected. These receptor sequences come from a young man in good health.

The chain is built from TRBV2 and TRBJ2-7; D not certain. Germline CDR1 is SNHLY and CDR2 is FYNNEI. V was shortened by 1 base and J by 4 bases, with 11 bases between the two germline ends. The CDR3 is 14 amino acids. CDR3 sequence (DNA): TGTGCCAGCAGTGAAGGAGGAACAGCGTACGAGCAGTACTTC. Its protein product is CASSEGGTAYEQYF. The full variable domain, rest sourced from reference TRBV2 and TRBJ2-7, is EPEVTQTPSHQVTQMGQEVILRCVPISNHLYFYWYRQILGQKVEFLVSFYNNEISEKSEIFDDQFSVERPDGSNFTLKIRSTKLEDSAMYFCASSEGGTAYEQYFGPGTRLTVT.

V and J are TRBV7-8 and TRBJ2-7; a possible D gene is TRBD1 (6 bases). The V gene lost 4 bases and the J gene lost 6 bases, with 16 bases spanning the gap. This CDR3 has 14 residues. From germline, CDR1 is SGHVS and CDR2 FQNEAQ. CDR3 amino acids: CASSSDRISPEQYF. CDR3 nucleotide sequence: TGTGCCAGCAGCTCCGACAGGATTTCGCCCGAGCAGTACTTC.

The V call is TRBV6-5, the J call TRBJ2-1, with D possibly being TRBD1 or TRBD2 (5 bases each). This CDR3 contains 14 residues. The V end was cut by 5 bases, the J end by 4 bases, with 12 bases between. Germline V lookup: CDR1 MNHEY, CDR2 SVGAGI. In nucleotides, the CDR3 is TGTGCCAGCAGTCGGGGCTCGAGGTACAATGAGCAGTTCTTC. The encoded protein is CASSRGSRYNEQFF.

This chain joins TRBV5-1 and TRBJ2-1, with unresolved D. Germline CDR1 SGHRS, CDR2 YFSETQ. The CDR3 runs 13 residues. The V and J ends lost 5 bases and 6 bases respectively, with 12 bases between them. CDR3 region: CASSVIVTNEQFF. The CDR3 DNA is TGCGCCAGCAGTGTTATAGTGACCAATGAGCAGTTCTTC.

This chain connects TRBV10-3 to TRBJ2-1; 8 nucleotides agree with TRBD1. V trimming: 10 bases; J trimming: 8 bases; junction bases outside the gene matches: 7. The CDR3 loop spans 12 amino acids. Germline V gives CDR1 ENHRY, CDR2 SYGVKD. The CDR3 DNA sequence: TGTGCCACCAGGACAGGGAGTGATGAGCAGTTCTTC. The encoded protein is CATRTGSDEQFF.

This clone appeared a single time. V and J are TRBV19 and TRBJ2-3; 11 nucleotides match TRBD2. The CDR3 is made up of 16 amino acids. J gave up 2 bases and V 6 bases, and 7 bases lay outside the gene matches. Germline V lookup: CDR1 LNHDA, CDR2 SQIVND (reference sequence). CDR3 DNA sequence: TGTGCCAGTAGCCCGCTAGCGGGAGGAGTCACAGATACGCAGTATTTT. Protein product: CASSPLAGGVTDTQYF.

V is TRBV5-4 and J is TRBJ2-4; TRBD2 aligns across 10 bases. Germline-derived CDR1 and CDR2 are SGHNT and YYREEE (reference sequence). This CDR3 comprises 14 residues. Trimming at V came to 4 bases and at J to 5 bases, leaving 3 bases not matched to a gene. CDR3 coding DNA: TGTGCCAGCAGCAAAGCGGGGGGGGAAAACATTCAGTACTTC. This translates into CASSKAGGENIQYF.

The J gene is TRBJ1-2, the V gene TRBV25-1; 7 bases are shared with TRBD1. Germline CDR1 and CDR2: MGHDK and SYGVNS. Trimming cost V 6 bases and J 5 bases; bases outside gene matches: 6. The CDR3 extends over 13 amino acids. The CDR3, as DNA: TGTGCCAGCAGCTCGACAGGGATTTATGGCTACACCTTC. Residues: CASSSTGIYGYTF.

This clone was detected only a few times. This chain links TRBV18 with TRBJ1-3; D possibly corresponds to TRBD1 (6 bases). In germline, CDR1 is KGHSH, CDR2 LQKENI. The CDR3 length is 13 residues. The germline V and J ends were trimmed by 5 bases and 2 bases, with 7 bases remaining between them. CDR3 in amino acids: CASSTGTGNTIYF. CDR3 in DNA: TGTGCCAGCTCAACAGGGACTGGAAACACCATATATTTT.